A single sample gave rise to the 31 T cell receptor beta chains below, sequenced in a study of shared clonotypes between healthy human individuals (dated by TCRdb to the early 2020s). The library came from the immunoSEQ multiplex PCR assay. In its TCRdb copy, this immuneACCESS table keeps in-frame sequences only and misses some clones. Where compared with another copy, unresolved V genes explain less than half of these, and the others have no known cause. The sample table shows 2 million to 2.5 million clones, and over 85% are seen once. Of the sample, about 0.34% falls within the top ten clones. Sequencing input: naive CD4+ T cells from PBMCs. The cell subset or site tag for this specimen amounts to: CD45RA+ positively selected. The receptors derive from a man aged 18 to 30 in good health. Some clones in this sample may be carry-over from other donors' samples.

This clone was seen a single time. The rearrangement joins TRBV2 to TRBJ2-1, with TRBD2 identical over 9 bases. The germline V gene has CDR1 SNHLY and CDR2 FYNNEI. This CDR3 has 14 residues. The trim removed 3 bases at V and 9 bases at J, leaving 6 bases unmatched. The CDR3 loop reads CASSEDSGSGEQFF. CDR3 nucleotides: TGTGCCAGCAGTGAGGATAGCGGGAGTGGTGAGCAGTTCTTC.

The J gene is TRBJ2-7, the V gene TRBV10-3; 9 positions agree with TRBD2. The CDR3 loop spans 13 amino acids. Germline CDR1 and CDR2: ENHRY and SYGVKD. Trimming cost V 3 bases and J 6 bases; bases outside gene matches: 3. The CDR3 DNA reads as TGTGCCATCAGTGATCAAGCGGGAGGCGAGCAGTACTTC. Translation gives CAISDQAGGEQYF.

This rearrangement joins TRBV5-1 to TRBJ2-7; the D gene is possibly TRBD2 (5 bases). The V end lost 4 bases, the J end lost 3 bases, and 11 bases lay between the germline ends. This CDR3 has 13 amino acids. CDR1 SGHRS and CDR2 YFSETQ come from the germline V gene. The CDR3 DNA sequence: TGCGCCAGCAGCCCCGGACGGGACTACGAGCAGTACTTC. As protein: CASSPGRDYEQYF.

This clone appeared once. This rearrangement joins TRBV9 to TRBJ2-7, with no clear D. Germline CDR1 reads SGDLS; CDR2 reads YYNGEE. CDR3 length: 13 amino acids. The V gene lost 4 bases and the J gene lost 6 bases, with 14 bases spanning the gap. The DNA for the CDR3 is TGTGCCAGCAGCCTATTGGGGTATGGCGAGCAGTACTTC. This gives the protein CASSLLGYGEQYF.

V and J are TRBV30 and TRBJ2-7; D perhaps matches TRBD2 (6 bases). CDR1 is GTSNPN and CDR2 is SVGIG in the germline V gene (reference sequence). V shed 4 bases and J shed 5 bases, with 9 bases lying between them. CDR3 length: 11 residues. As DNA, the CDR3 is TGTGCCTGGAAAAAGCGGGACGAGCAGTACTTC. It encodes CAWKKRDEQYF. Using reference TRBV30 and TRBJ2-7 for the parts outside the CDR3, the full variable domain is SQTIHQWPATLVQPVGSPLSLECTVEGTSNPNLYWYRQAAGRGLQLLFYSVGIGQISSEVPQNLSASRPQDRQFILSSKKLLLSDSGFYLCAWKKRDEQYFGPGTRLTVT.

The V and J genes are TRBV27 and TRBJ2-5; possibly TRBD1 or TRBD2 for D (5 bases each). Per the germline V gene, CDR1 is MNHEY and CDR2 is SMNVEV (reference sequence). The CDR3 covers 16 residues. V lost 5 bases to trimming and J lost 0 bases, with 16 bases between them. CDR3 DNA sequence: TGTGCCAGCAGTCCCCACGGGGCCGGCGACCAAGAGACCCAGTACTTC. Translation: CASSPHGAGDQETQYF.

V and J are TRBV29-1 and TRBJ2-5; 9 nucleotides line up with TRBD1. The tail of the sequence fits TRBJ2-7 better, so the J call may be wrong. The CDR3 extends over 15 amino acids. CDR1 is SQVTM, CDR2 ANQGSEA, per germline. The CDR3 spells CSVGVRTGAPYEQYF. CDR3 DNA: TGCAGCGTTGGTGTTAGGACAGGGGCCCCTTACGAGCAGTACTTC.

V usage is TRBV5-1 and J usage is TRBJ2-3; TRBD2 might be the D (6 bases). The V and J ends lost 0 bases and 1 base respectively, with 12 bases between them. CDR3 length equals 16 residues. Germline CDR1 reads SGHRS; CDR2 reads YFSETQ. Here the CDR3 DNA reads TGCGCCAGCAGCTTGGGGGACTGGTCTGGCACAGATACGCAGTATTTT. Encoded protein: CASSLGDWSGTDTQYF.

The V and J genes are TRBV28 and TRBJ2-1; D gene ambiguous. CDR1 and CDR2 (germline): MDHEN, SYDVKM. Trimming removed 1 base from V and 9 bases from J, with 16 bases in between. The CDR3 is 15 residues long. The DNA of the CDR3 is TGTGCCAGCAGTTTATTCCTAGGGCGGTTAGTTGAGCAGTTCTTC. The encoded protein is CASSLFLGRLVEQFF.

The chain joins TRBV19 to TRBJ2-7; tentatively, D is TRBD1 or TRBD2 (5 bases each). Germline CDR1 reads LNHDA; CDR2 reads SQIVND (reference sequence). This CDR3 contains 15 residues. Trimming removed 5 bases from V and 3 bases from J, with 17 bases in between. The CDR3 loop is CASSPGDVRGYEQYF. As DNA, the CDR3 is TGTGCCAGTAGTCCTGGGGACGTAAGGGGCTACGAGCAGTACTTC.

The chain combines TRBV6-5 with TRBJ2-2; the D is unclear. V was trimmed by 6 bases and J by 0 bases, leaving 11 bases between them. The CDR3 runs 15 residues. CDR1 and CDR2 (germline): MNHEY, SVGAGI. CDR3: CASSQEAPNTGELFF. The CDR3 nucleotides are TGTGCCAGCAGCCAGGAAGCCCCGAACACCGGGGAGCTGTTTTTT.

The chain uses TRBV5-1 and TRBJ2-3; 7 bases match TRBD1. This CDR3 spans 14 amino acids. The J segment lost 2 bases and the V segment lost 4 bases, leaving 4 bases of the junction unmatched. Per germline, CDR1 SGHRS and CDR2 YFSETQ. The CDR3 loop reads CASSRDSLTDTQYF. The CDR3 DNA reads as TGCGCCAGCAGCCGGGACAGCCTCACAGATACGCAGTATTTT.

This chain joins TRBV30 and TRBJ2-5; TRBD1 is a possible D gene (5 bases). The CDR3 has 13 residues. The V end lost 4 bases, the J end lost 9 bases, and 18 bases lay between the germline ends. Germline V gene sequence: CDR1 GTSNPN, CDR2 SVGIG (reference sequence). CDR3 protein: CAWKSLGAWAQYF. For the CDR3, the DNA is TGTGCCTGGAAGTCGCTTGGGGCCTGGGCCCAGTACTTC.

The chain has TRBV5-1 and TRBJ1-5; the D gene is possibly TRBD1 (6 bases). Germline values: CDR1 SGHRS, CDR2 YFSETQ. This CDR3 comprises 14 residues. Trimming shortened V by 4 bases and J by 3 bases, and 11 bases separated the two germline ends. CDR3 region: CASSPEGDNQPQHF. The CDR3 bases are TGCGCCAGCAGCCCGGAGGGGGACAATCAGCCCCAGCATTTT.

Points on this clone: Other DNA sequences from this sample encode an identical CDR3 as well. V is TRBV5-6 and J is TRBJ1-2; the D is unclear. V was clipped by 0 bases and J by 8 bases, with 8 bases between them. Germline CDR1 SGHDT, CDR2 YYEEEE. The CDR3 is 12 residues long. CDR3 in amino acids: CASSLGVDGYTF. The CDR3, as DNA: TGTGCCAGCAGCTTGGGCGTAGACGGCTACACCTTC.

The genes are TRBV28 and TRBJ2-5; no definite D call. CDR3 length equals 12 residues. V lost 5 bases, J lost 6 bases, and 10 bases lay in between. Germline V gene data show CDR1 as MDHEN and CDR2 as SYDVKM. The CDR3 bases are TGTGCCAGCAGTGAATTCATTAAGACCCAGTACTTC. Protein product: CASSEFIKTQYF.

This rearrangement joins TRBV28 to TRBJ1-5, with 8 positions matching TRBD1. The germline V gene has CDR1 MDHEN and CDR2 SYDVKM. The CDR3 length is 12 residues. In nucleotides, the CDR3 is TGTGTGACAGGGGTCGGCAATCAGCCCCAGCATTTT. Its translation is CVTGVGNQPQHF.

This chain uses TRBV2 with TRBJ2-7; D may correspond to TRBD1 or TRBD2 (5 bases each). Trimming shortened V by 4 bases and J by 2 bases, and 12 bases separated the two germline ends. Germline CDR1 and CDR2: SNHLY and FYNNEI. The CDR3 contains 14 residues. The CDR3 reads CASSAARGAYEQYF. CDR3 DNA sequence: TGTGCCAGCAGTGCCGCCCGGGGCGCCTACGAGCAGTACTTC. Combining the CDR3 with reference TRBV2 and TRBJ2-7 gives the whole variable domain EPEVTQTPSHQVTQMGQEVILRCVPISNHLYFYWYRQILGQKVEFLVSFYNNEISEKSEIFDDQFSVERPDGSNFTLKIRSTKLEDSAMYFCASSAARGAYEQYFGPGTRLTVT.

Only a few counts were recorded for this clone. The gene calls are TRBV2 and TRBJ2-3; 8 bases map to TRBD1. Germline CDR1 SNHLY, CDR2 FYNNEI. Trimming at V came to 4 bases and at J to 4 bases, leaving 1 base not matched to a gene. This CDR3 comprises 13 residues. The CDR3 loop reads CASSGQGPDTQYF. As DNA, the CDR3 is TGTGCCAGCAGTGGACAGGGGCCAGATACGCAGTATTTT.

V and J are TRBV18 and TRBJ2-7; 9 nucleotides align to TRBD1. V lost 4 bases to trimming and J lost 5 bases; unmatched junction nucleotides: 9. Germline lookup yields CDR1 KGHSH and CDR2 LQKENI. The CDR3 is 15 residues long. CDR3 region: CASSQSGTGPDEQYF. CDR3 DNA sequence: TGTGCCAGCTCACAGTCCGGGACAGGGCCGGACGAGCAGTACTTC. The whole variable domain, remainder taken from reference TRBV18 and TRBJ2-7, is NAGVMQNPRHLVRRRGQEARLRCSPMKGHSHVYWYRQLPEEGLKFMVYLQKENIIDESGMPKERFSAEFPKEGPSILRIQQVVRGDSAAYFCASSQSGTGPDEQYFGPGTRLTVT.

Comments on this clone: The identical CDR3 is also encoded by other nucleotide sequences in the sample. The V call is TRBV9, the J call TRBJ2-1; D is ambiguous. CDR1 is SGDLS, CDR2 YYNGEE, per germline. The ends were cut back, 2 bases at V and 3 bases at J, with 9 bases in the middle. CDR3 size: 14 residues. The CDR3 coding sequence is TGTGCCAGCAGCGTGGCAGGTAACTACAATGAGCAGTTCTTC. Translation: CASSVAGNYNEQFF.

The CDR3 here is CASSGANQQSSGANVLTF. The CDR3 bases are TGTGCCAGCAGCGGAGCAAACCAACAAAGCTCTGGGGCCAACGTCCTGACTTTC. The chain carries TRBV11-1 and TRBJ2-6; no clear D gene. This CDR3 contains 18 residues. Trimming pared 5 bases from V and 0 bases from J, leaving 17 bases between. Germline lookup yields CDR1 SGHAT and CDR2 FQDESV (reference sequence).

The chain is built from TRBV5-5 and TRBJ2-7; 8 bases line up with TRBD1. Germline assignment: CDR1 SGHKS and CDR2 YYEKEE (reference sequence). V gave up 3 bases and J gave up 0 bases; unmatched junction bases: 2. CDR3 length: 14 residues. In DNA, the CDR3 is TGTGCCAGCAGCTGGACAGGGAACTCCTACGAGCAGTACTTC. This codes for CASSWTGNSYEQYF.

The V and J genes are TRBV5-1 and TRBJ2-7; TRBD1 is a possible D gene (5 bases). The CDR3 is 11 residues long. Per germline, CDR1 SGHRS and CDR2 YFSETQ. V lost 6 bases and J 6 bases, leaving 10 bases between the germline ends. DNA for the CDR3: TGCGCCAGCAACCTAGGGGTCGAGCAGTACTTC. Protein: CASNLGVEQYF.

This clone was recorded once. The chain's CDR3 is CASSLLPGQGSHEQYF. The CDR3 nucleotides are TGTGCCAGCAGCTTGCTGCCGGGACAGGGGTCGCACGAGCAGTACTTC. The V and J genes are TRBV7-7 and TRBJ2-7; 10 positions match TRBD1. J was trimmed by 5 bases and V by 3 bases; bases with no gene match: 10. Germline values: CDR1 SSHAT, CDR2 FNYEAQ (reference sequence). There are 16 residues in the CDR3.

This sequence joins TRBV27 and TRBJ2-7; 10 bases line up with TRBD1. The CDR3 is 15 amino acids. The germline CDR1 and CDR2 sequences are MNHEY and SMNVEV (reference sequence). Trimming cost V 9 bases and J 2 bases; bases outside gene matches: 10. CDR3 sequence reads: CASAPGQGKPYEQYF. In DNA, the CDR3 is TGTGCCAGTGCCCCGGGACAGGGGAAACCCTACGAGCAGTACTTC.

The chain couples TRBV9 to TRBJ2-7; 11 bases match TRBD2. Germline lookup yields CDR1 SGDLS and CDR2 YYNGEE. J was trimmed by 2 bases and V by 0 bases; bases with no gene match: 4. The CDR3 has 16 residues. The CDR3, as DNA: TGTGCCAGCAGCGTAGGAGCTAGCGGGGGGACCTACGAGCAGTACTTC. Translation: CASSVGASGGTYEQYF.

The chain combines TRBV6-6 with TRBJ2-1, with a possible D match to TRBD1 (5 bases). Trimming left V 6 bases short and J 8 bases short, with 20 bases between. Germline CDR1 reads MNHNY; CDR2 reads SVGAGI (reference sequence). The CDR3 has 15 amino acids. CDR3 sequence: CASSPSGSRGDEQFF. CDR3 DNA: TGTGCCAGCAGCCCCTCTGGGTCAAGGGGTGATGAGCAGTTCTTC.

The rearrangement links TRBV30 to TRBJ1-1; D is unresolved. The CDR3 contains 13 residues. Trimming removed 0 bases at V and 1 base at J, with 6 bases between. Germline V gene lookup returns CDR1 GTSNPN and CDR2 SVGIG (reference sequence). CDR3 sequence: CAWSVIANTEAFF. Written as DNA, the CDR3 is TGTGCCTGGAGTGTAATTGCGAACACTGAAGCTTTCTTT.

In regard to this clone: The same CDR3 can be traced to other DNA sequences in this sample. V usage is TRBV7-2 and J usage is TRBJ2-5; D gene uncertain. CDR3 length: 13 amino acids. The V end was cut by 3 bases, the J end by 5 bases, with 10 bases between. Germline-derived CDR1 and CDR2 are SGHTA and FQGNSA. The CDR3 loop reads CASSFQSWETQYF. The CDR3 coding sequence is TGTGCCAGCAGCTTTCAAAGTTGGGAGACCCAGTACTTC.

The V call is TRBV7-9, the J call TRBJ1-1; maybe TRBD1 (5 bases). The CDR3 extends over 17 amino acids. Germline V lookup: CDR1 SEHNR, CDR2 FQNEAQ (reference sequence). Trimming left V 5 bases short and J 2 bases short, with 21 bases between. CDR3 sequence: CASSEPPGVGVNTEAFF. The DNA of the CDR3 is TGTGCCAGCAGCGAACCCCCAGGAGTAGGGGTCAACACTGAAGCTTTCTTT.